This TCR beta chain was identified in a study of beta chain features in type 1 diabetes. The CDR3 runs 14 residues. Germline V gene sequence: CDR1 ENHRY, CDR2 SYGVKD. The V end was cut by 6 bases, the J end by 4 bases, with 13 bases between. Broader study findings: People with Type 1 diabetes carried modestly yet significantly shorter TCRB CDR3s in all four CD4+ subsets.

Comments on this clone: Its cognate antigen is unknown.

TCRB transcripts that were expressed got sequenced, as all of the isolated RNA had been reverse transcribed. Using immunoSEQ multiplex PCR, the repertoire was profiled, and TCRdb retains in-frame clones only, with some absent. This sample has roughly 350,000 clones, with around 9.6% found just once. CD45RO/CCR7/CD25/CD127/CD95/CD27 sorting isolated CD4+ naive, central memory, regulatory and stem cell-like memory cells. V and J are TRBV10-3 and TRBJ1-5, with D possibly being TRBD1 (5 bases). Material: central memory CD4+ T cells from blood. The sequence derives from a man aged 25-45 years with type 1 diabetes. The CDR3 is CAISRGGGNQPQHF. The CDR3 DNA reads TGTGCCATCAGCCGGGGTGGGGGTAATCAGCCCCAGCATTTT.